A single sample is the source of the 17 T cell receptor beta chains below, sequenced in a study of CD8+ T cells in alopecia areata. Alopecia areata patients gave lesional scalp punch biopsies and peripheral blood samples. Extracted RNA was reverse transcribed into cDNA, the sequencing template. The data were produced by immunoSEQ multiplex PCR, yet TCRdb's version contains in-frame clones alone and is incomplete. The table lists 13,000 to 15,000 clones, 45% to 60% of them singletons. The sample was skin, taken at week 0. These receptor sequences come from a human donor with alopecia areata.

This clone came up a few times. V usage is TRBV6-5 and J usage is TRBJ1-1; D unresolved. Deletions cut 6 bases from V and 11 bases from J, with 16 bases between. The CDR3 covers 12 residues. Germline CDR1 reads MNHEY; CDR2 reads SVGAGI. CDR3 sequence reads: CASRDLQPAAFF. The CDR3 coding sequence is TGTGCCAGCAGGGATCTCCAACCGGCGGCTTTCTTT.

The chain recombines TRBV6-5 with TRBJ2-6; D unclear. This CDR3 region has 16 residues. Looked up from germline, CDR1 is MNHEY and CDR2 is SVGAGI. The V and J ends lost 2 bases and 0 bases respectively, with 8 bases between them. DNA of the CDR3: TGTGCCAGCAGTTACGATGAAAGCTCTGGGGCCAACGTCCTGACTTTC. Encoded protein: CASSYDESSGANVLTF.

This chain links TRBV5-1 with TRBJ1-2; the match to TRBD1 covers 8 bases. The V gene's germline CDR1 is SGHRS and CDR2 YFSETQ. CDR3 length: 16 amino acids. With 0 bases clipped from V and 4 bases from J, the junction kept 8 bases outside the gene matches. CDR3 DNA sequence: TGCGCCAGCAGCTTGGACGGGACAGGATTGGCCTATGGCTACACCTTC. This translates into CASSLDGTGLAYGYTF.

The V gene is TRBV28, the J gene TRBJ1-5; 7 bases align to TRBD1. This CDR3 spans 16 amino acids. CDR1 and CDR2 from the germline V gene are MDHEN and SYDVKM. The V gene end was trimmed by 6 bases and the J gene end by 7 bases; junction bases not matched to a gene: 15. For the CDR3, the DNA is TGTGCCAGCAGCCCCTTAGTAGGGGGCGCGGGACAGCCCCAGCATTTT. Its protein product is CASSPLVGGAGQPQHF.

The table lists this clone with a few counts. The chain is built from TRBV19 and TRBJ1-5; TRBD1 matches 7 bases. This CDR3 has 16 amino acids. After removal of 3 bases from V and 2 bases from J, the junction contained 7 bases not matched to a gene. Germline V gene data show CDR1 as LNHDA and CDR2 as SQIVND (reference sequence). CDR3 nucleotides: TGTGCCAGTAGTATGCTTAGGGGGCGAGGCAATCAGCCCCAGCATTTT. This translates into CASSMLRGRGNQPQHF.

The chain is built from TRBV19 and TRBJ1-1, with 12 bases that match TRBD1. Germline V lookup: CDR1 LNHDA, CDR2 SQIVND (reference sequence). The CDR3 runs to 15 residues. V lost 5 bases and J lost 4; bases outside the gene matches: 5. CDR3 sequence reads: CASSWDRGPGTEAFF. The CDR3 region has the DNA TGTGCCAGTAGTTGGGACAGGGGGCCGGGCACTGAAGCTTTCTTT.

Notes on this clone: This may arise from a read error, as a much more abundant clone is one base away. Distinct nucleotide sequences in the sample also encode this CDR3. This chain connects TRBV4-1 to TRBJ2-7, with D perhaps matching TRBD1 (6 bases). Between the trimmed V and J ends, which lost 1 base and 6 bases, there was a span of 13 bases. Germline CDR1 is MGHRA and CDR2 is YSYEKL. This CDR3 contains 14 residues. CDR3 in DNA: TGCGCCAGCAGCCAAGTACAGGGCGTGGGCGAGCAGTACTTC. Translation: CASSQVQGVGEQYF.

V is TRBV19 and J is TRBJ2-1, with TRBD2 matching 7 bases. The V gene end was trimmed by 7 bases and the J gene end by 6 bases; junction bases not matched to a gene: 12. This CDR3 has 15 residues. The germline gives CDR1 LNHDA, CDR2 SQIVND (reference sequence). DNA of the CDR3: TGTGCCAGTATAACTGGGGGAGGGGTAGTCAATGAGCAGTTCTTC. Translating it yields CASITGGGVVNEQFF.

The CDR3 protein is CASSQESWTGGHIQYF. The CDR3 DNA reads as TGCGCCAGCAGCCAAGAGTCATGGACAGGAGGACACATTCAGTACTTC. The rearrangement joins TRBV4-1 to TRBJ2-4; 7 bases are a match to TRBD1. This CDR3 has 16 residues. The ends lost 0 bases at V and 8 bases at J; junction bases unmatched: 10. Germline loops: CDR1 MGHRA, CDR2 YSYEKL.

The chain joins TRBV11-2 to TRBJ2-3; 10 bases fit TRBD2. Germline CDR1 and CDR2: SGHAT and FQNNGV. The CDR3 is 17 residues long. The V gene end was trimmed by 5 bases and the J gene end by 5 bases; junction bases not matched to a gene: 13. CDR3 protein: CASSPTWSGGARDTQYF. In DNA, the CDR3 is TGTGCCAGCAGCCCGACGTGGAGCGGGGGGGCGAGAGATACGCAGTATTTT.

V usage is TRBV4-2 and J usage is TRBJ2-1; D is uncertain. Germline lookup yields CDR1 LGHNA and CDR2 YNFKEQ. The CDR3 totals 15 residues. V shed 0 bases and J shed 7 bases, with 13 bases lying between them. The CDR3 is CASSQDQKQLNEQFF. The CDR3 nucleotides read TGTGCCAGCAGCCAAGATCAGAAACAGTTAAATGAGCAGTTCTTC.

J is TRBJ1-5 and V is TRBV6-5; a possible D gene is TRBD1 (5 bases). Germline loops: CDR1 MNHEY, CDR2 SVGAGI. Deletions cut 7 bases from V and 4 bases from J, with 11 bases between. The CDR3 runs 13 residues. The CDR3 here is CASIQGWNQPQHF. CDR3 nucleotides: TGTGCCAGCATCCAGGGTTGGAATCAGCCCCAGCATTTT.

This chain connects TRBV7-8 to TRBJ1-4, with TRBD1 identical over 8 bases. The CDR3 covers 12 residues. The germline CDR1 and CDR2 sequences are SGHVS and FQNEAQ. The V and J ends lost 1 base and 14 bases, in that order; junction bases with no gene match: 3. CDR3 loop: CASSLGTGGLFF. CDR3 bases: TGTGCCAGCAGCTTAGGCACAGGGGGTCTGTTTTTT. Looking up the rest from reference TRBV7-8 and TRBJ1-4 gives the full variable domain: GAGVSQSPRYKVAKRGQDVALRCDPISGHVSLFWYQQALGQGPEFLTYFQNEAQLDKSGLPSDRFFAERPEGSVSTLKIQRTQQEDSAVYLCASSLGTGGLFFGSGTQLSVL.

This chain connects TRBV10-3 to TRBJ2-2, with a tentative D call TRBD2 (6 bases). CDR1 and CDR2 (germline): ENHRY, SYGVKD. The CDR3 totals 16 residues. Trimming stripped 7 bases from V and 4 bases from J, with 19 bases between. In nucleotides, the CDR3 is TGTGCCATCACCCTCGGGGGTGGCCCAGGCACCGGGGAGCTGTTTTTT. It codes for CAITLGGGPGTGELFF.

The CDR3 region has the DNA TGTGCCAGCAGCTTCGGGACGGGTCGTAACAATGAGCAGTTCTTC. Its protein product is CASSFGTGRNNEQFF. The chain links TRBV7-2 to TRBJ2-1, with D perhaps given as TRBD1 or TRBD2 (5 bases each). Germline CDR1 SGHTA, CDR2 FQGNSA. V was shortened by 3 bases and J by 5 bases, with 14 bases between the two germline ends. The CDR3 runs to 15 residues.

This clone is labeled as large. This chain uses TRBV6-5 with TRBJ2-7; maybe TRBD1 (6 bases). The CDR3 totals 12 residues. In germline, CDR1 is MNHEY, CDR2 SVGAGI. Trimming shortened V by 6 bases and J by 6 bases, and 12 bases separated the two germline ends. Here the CDR3 DNA reads TGTGCCAGCAGGTCTACAGGGTTCGAGCAGTACTTC. Amino acids: CASRSTGFEQYF.

This chain uses TRBV7-6 with TRBJ2-1; 8 bases align to TRBD2. With V trimmed by 0 bases and J by 1 base, 5 bases remained unmatched. Germline-derived CDR1 and CDR2 are SGHVS and FNYEAQ. This CDR3 comprises 17 residues. The CDR3 nucleotides read TGTGCCAGCAGCTTAGCGCCGGGGGGGCCATCCTACAATGAGCAGTTCTTC. It yields the protein CASSLAPGGPSYNEQFF.